Listed below are T cell receptor beta chains from one sample, sequenced in a study of CXCR3-negative and CXCR3-positive naive CD8 T cells. Each CDR3 protein gets one entry in TCRdb, which reprocessed the 5' RACE reads and gives no DNA. This repertoire includes about 5,800 distinct CDR3 sequences. Sequencing used naive CXCR3- CD8+ T cells from blood. These receptors were collected from a human donor in good health. Some clones in this sample may be carry-over from other donors' samples. Each CDR3 is given with its conserved first and last residue. Clone size is given for some rows only: seen once, a few or many times, or a class if the clone is expanded.

j_call,clone_size,v_call,cdr3_aa
TRBJ1-1,NA,TRBV20-1,CSAQRLQGAADTEAFF
TRBJ2-3,medium-sized,TRBV29-1,CSVVSGSITDTQYF
TRBJ1-2,NA,TRBV12-3/TRBV12-4,CASSQGVFYGYTF
TRBJ2-7,NA,TRBV6-2/TRBV6-3,CASSYPRDIADEQYF
TRBJ2-7,medium-sized,TRBV7-9,CASSTPVTGDLHEQYF
TRBJ2-7,NA,TRBV7-6,CASSLEPGSYEQYF
TRBJ2-1,NA,TRBV5-1,CASSPPASGASYNEQFF
TRBJ2-7,NA,TRBV29-1,CSVVRTGSYEQYF
TRBJ1-2,NA,TRBV13,CASSLGRTGLGGYTF
TRBJ1-2,medium-sized,TRBV7-9,CASSLDGATGYGYTF
TRBJ2-1,NA,TRBV18,CASSPPGSRGTPYNEQFF
TRBJ2-3,NA,TRBV4-3,CASSQENSNTDTQYF
TRBJ2-6,medium-sized,TRBV10-3,CAISEGTVHSGANVLTF
TRBJ1-1,NA,TRBV6-2/TRBV6-3,CASTQDGSEAFF
TRBJ1-6,NA,TRBV4-3,CASSQDTGDSPLHF
TRBJ1-5,medium-sized,TRBV9,CASSPGQGPQPQHF
TRBJ2-3,NA,TRBV5-1,CASSLEGNPSTDTQYF
TRBJ2-7,NA,TRBV11-2,CASSLAGPSYEQYF
TRBJ2-3,NA,TRBV29-1,CSVGDRFTDTQYF
TRBJ2-7,NA,TRBV29-1,CSVYWDHEQYF
TRBJ1-5,medium-sized,TRBV5-1,CASSLGDREEINNQPQHF
TRBJ1-4,medium-sized,TRBV7-9,CASSSLATNEKLFF
TRBJ2-1,NA,TRBV10-2,CASSSGVEQFF
TRBJ2-1,medium-sized,TRBV4-3,CASSQDPGGPGNEQFF
TRBJ2-2,NA,TRBV29-1,CSVEMSPSGELFF
TRBJ2-2,NA,TRBV29-1,CSVGRDDTGELFF
TRBJ2-7,medium-sized,TRBV7-8,CASSLGLGNEQYF
TRBJ1-2,medium-sized,TRBV19,CASSEESVRYGYTF
TRBJ2-1,medium-sized,TRBV29-1,CSVEDPLHNEQFF
TRBJ2-5,medium-sized,TRBV5-1,CASRGDRTLVETQYF
TRBJ2-1,NA,TRBV11-2,CASSSPLGGLYNEQFF
TRBJ2-2,NA,TRBV7-6,CASSPSLAQNTGELFF
TRBJ1-2,NA,TRBV25-1,CASSEAGGLGYTF
TRBJ2-5,NA,TRBV28,CASSSPAEGRALETQYF
TRBJ1-1,NA,TRBV29-1,CSVGGTGATEAFF
TRBJ2-7,medium-sized,TRBV5-1,CASSLFAETYEQYF
TRBJ2-7,NA,TRBV14,CASSQRGRQGAHF
TRBJ1-5,NA,TRBV10-2,CASSEGAGGNQPQHF
TRBJ2-3,NA,TRBV3-1,CASSPGLTNTDTQYF
TRBJ2-7,NA,TRBV4-3,CASSPTGSSYEQYF
TRBJ2-5,medium-sized,TRBV7-8,CASSPRLAAQETQYF
TRBJ1-5,NA,TRBV29-1,CSVGTDYSNQPQHF
TRBJ2-3,medium-sized,TRBV12-3/TRBV12-4,CANSLKDTQYF
TRBJ2-5,NA,TRBV15,CATSSAGLAGAPGDRETQYF
TRBJ1-1,NA,TRBV20-1,CSARSAPGGTEAFF
TRBJ2-4,medium-sized,TRBV20-1,CSAQRETHMAKNIQYF
TRBJ2-5,NA,TRBV20-1,CSARTRGATVVQETQYF
TRBJ2-7,medium-sized,TRBV27,CASSPQGDPLEQYF
TRBJ2-3,medium-sized,TRBV2,CASSEVRDNTDTQYF
TRBJ2-1,medium-sized,TRBV29-1,CSVAGGQGLSYNEQFF
TRBJ2-7,NA,TRBV7-2,CASSLTPSTYEQYF
TRBJ1-1,NA,TRBV5-1,CASSLGGLAETEAFF
TRBJ2-5,medium-sized,TRBV6-5,CASSPYTPLAGTRQKTQYF